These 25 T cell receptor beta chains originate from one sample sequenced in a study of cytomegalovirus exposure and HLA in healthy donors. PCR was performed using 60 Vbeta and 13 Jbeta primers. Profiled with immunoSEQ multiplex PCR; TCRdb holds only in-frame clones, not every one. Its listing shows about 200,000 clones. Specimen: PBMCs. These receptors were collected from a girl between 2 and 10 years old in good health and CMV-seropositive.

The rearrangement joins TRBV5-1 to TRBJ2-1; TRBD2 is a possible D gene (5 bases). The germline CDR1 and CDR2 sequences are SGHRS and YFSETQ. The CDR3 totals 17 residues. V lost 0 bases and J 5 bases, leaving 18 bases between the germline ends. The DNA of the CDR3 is TGCGCCAGCAGCTTGGGGGGAGAGAAACCTAACCACAATGAGCAGTTCTTC. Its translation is CASSLGGEKPNHNEQFF.

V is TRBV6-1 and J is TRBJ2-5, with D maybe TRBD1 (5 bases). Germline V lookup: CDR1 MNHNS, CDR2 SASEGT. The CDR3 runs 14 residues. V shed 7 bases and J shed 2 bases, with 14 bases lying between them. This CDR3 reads CASNPLTVQETQYF. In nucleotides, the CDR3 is TGTGCCAGCAATCCCCTGACAGTACAAGAGACCCAGTACTTC.

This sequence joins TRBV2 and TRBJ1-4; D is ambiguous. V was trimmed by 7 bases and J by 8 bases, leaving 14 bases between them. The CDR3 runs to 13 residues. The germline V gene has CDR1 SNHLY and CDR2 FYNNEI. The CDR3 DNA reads TGTGCCAGCATCGGCGGGGAAATCGAAAAACTGTTTTTT. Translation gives CASIGGEIEKLFF.

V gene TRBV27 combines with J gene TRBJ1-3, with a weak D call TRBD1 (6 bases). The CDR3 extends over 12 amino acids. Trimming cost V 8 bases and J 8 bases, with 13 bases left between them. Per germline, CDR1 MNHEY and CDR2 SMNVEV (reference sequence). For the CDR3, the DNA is TGTGCCAGCGGACCCAGGGGACACACCATATATTTT. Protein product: CASGPRGHTIYF.

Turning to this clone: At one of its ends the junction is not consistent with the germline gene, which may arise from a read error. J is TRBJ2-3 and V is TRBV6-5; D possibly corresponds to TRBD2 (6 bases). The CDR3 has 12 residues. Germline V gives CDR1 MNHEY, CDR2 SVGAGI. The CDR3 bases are TGTGCCAGCAGTTACTCGATATTGGCTAGCGCTTTT. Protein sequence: CASSYSILASAF.

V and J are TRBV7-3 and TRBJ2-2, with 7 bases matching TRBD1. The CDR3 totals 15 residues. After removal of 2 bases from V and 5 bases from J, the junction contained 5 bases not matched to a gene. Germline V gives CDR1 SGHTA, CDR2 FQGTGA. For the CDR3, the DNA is TGTGCCAGCAGCTTAGGGGACAGATCTACCGGGGAGCTGTTTTTT. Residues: CASSLGDRSTGELFF.

The CDR3 loop reads CASTFSGGSTEAFF. CDR3 bases: TGTGCCAGCACCTTTTCTGGGGGGAGCACTGAAGCTTTCTTT. The V call is TRBV25-1, the J call TRBJ1-1; D perhaps matches TRBD1 (5 bases). Trimming took off 7 bases at V and 4 bases at J, with 16 bases between the two ends. Germline V CDR1 and CDR2: MGHDK, SYGVNS. The CDR3 consists of 14 residues.

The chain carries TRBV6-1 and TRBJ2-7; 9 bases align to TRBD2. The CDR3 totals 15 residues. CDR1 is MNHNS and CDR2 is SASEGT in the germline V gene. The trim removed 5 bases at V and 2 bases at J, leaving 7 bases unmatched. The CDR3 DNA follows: TGTGCCAGCAGTCTTATAGCGGGAGATCCCTACGAGCAGTACTTC. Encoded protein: CASSLIAGDPYEQYF.

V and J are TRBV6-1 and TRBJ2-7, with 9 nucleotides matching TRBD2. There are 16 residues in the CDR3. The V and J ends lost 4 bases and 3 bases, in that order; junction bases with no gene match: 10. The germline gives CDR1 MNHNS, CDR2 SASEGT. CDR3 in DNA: TGTGCCAGCAGTGGTAGCGGGAGTGTCCCAGGCTACGAGCAGTACTTC. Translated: CASSGSGSVPGYEQYF.

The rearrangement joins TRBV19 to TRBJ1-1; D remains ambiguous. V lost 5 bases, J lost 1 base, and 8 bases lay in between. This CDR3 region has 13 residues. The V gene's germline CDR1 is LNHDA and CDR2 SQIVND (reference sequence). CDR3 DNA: TGTGCCAGTAGTCGCCAGGCGAACACTGAAGCTTTCTTT. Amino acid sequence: CASSRQANTEAFF.

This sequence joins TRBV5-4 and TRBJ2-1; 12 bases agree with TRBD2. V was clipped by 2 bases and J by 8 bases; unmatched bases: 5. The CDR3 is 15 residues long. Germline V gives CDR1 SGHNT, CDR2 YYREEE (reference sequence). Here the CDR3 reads CASSFRTSGIHEQFF. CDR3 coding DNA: TGTGCCAGCAGCTTTCGGACTAGCGGGATTCATGAGCAGTTCTTC.

DNA of the CDR3: TGTGCCAGCAACCCCCGGGCGGGGGGTGTCGATGAGCAGTTCTTC. Residues: CASNPRAGGVDEQFF. This chain uses TRBV5-5 with TRBJ2-1, with 8 nucleotides matching TRBD2. With V trimmed by 6 bases and J by 8 bases, 13 bases remained unmatched. The V gene's germline CDR1 is SGHKS and CDR2 YYEKEE (reference sequence). This CDR3 is built from 15 residues.

The DNA of the CDR3 is TGTGCCAGCAGTTCGTTTAACACCGGGGAGCTGTTTTTT. This gives the protein CASSSFNTGELFF. The chain couples TRBV6-6 to TRBJ2-2; D uncertain. The CDR3 runs 13 residues. The V end was cut by 4 bases, the J end by 2 bases, with 5 bases between. Looked up from germline, CDR1 is MNHNY and CDR2 is SVGAGI (reference sequence).

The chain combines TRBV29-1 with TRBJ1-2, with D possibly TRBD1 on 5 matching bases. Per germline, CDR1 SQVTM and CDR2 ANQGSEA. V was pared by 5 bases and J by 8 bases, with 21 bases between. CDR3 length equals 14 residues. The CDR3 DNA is TGCAGCGTTCAAGGATTGGGCAGGGTAGGCGGCTACACCTTC. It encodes CSVQGLGRVGGYTF.

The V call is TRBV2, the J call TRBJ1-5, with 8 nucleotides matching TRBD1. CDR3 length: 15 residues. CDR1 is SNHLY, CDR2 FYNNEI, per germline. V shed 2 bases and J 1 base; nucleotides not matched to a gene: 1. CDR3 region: CASSEQGASNQPQHF. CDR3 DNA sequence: TGTGCCAGCAGTGAACAGGGGGCGAGCAATCAGCCCCAGCATTTT.

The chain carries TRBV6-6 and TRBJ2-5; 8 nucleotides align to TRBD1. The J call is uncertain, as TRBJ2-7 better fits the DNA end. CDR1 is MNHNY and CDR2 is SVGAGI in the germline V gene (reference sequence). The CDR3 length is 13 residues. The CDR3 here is CASSYSGTGEQYF. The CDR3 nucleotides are TGTGCCAGCAGTTACTCGGGGACAGGCGAGCAGTACTTC.

The CDR3 is CASSERLAVATDTQYF. Written as DNA, the CDR3 is TGTGCCAGCAGTGAGCGGCTAGCGGTCGCCACAGATACGCAGTATTTT. The genes are TRBV6-4 and TRBJ2-3; 7 positions match TRBD2. Germline loops: CDR1 MRHNA, CDR2 SNTAGT. There are 16 residues in the CDR3. V gave up 3 bases and J gave up 2 bases; unmatched junction bases: 8.

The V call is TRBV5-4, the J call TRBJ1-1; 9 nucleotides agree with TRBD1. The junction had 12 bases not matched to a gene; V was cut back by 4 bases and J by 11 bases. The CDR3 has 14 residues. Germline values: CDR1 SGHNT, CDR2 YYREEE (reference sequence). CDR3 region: CASSPPGQGHGAFF. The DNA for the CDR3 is TGTGCCAGCAGCCCGCCGGGACAGGGACATGGGGCTTTCTTT.

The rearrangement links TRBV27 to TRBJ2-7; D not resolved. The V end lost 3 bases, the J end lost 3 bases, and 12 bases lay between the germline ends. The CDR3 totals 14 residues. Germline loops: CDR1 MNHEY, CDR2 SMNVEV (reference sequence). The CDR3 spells CASSFSTPNYEQYF. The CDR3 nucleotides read TGTGCCAGCAGTTTTAGCACTCCCAACTACGAGCAGTACTTC.

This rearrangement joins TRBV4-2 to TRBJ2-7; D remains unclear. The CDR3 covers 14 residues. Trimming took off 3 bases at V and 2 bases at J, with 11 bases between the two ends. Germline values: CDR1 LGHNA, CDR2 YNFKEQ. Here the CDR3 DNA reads TGTGCCAGCAGCCACAGGTCGATGACCTACGAGCAGTACTTC. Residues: CASSHRSMTYEQYF.

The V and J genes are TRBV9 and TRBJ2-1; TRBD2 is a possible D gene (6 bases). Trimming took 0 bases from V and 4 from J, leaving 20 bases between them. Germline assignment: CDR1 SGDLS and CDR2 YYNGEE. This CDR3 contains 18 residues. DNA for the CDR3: TGTGCCAGCAGCGTAGAGGGCGGGACTGCCTCCTCGTACAATGAGCAGTTCTTC. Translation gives CASSVEGGTASSYNEQFF.

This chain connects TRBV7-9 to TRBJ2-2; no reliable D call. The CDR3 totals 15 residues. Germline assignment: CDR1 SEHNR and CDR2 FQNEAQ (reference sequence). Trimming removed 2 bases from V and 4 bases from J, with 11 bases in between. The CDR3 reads CASSLSGGGTGELFF. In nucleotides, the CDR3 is TGTGCCAGCAGCTTATCGGGTGGCGGCACCGGGGAGCTGTTTTTT.

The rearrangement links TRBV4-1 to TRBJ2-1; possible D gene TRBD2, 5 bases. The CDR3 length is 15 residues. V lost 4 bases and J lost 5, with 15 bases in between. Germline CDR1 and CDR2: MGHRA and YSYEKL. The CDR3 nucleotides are TGCGCCAGCAGCCTGTGGCTAGCAGGCAACAATGAGCAGTTCTTC. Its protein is CASSLWLAGNNEQFF.

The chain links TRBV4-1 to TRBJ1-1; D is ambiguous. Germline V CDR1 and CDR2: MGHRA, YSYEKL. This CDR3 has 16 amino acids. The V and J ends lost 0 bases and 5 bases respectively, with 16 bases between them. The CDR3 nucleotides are TGCGCCAGCAGCCAAGATGGTACAGTAGGAGGGACTGAAGCTTTCTTT. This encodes CASSQDGTVGGTEAFF.

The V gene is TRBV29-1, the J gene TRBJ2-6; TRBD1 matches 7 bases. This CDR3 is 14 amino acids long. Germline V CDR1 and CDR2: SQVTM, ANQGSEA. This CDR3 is CGASGGSGANVLTF. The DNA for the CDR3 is TGCGGCGCATCAGGGGGCTCTGGGGCCAACGTCCTGACTTTC.